The 30 T cell receptor beta chains below all came from one sample that was sequenced in a study of CD8+CD57+ T cells in acquired aplastic anemia. It was genomic DNA that served as the template for profiling TCR beta VDJ and CDR3. MiXCR, applied by TCRdb to the reads, yields one record per CDR3 protein. The table lists around 250,000 distinct CDR3 sequences, approximately 57% of them singletons. Sequencing input: sorted CD4+, CD8+, or CD8+CD57+ T cells (not recorded which) from PBMCs. Receptors originate from a human donor with severe aplastic anemia or a healthy control (not recorded which).

This clonotype has more than one count but fewer than ten. Germline and junction disagree at one end, which may indicate a read error. The chain employs TRBV20-1 and TRBJ2-7, with TRBD2 matching over 13 bases. The CDR3 sequence is 15 residues long. CDR1 and CDR2 (germline): DFQATT, SNEGSKA (reference sequence). This CDR3 is CSASDQGTSGTPRAF. The CDR3 nucleotides are TGCAGTGCTAGTGACCAAGGGACTAGCGGGACCCCGCGGGCCTTC.

The chain links TRBV20-1 to TRBJ1-2, with a tentative D call TRBD1 (6 bases). The CDR3 sequence is 13 residues long. Germline V gene sequence: CDR1 DFQATT, CDR2 SNEGSKA (reference sequence). Trimming took off 6 bases at V and 8 bases at J, with 19 bases between the two ends. CDR3 loop: CSAPPGGAIGYTF. CDR3 DNA sequence: TGCAGTGCGCCACCCGGGGGGGCCATAGGCTACACCTTC.

The CDR3 sequence: CSARDLDNLGNEQYF. DNA for the CDR3: TGCAGTGCTAGAGATCTAGATAACCTTGGGAACGAGCAGTACTTC. This chain joins TRBV20-1 and TRBJ2-7; D call uncertain. With 0 bases removed from V and 5 bases from J, the gap between germline ends came to 17 bases. The CDR3 is 15 amino acids. Germline V gene sequence: CDR1 DFQATT, CDR2 SNEGSKA (reference sequence).

Ten or more counts support this clonotype. The chain carries TRBV27 and TRBJ1-2; the match to TRBD1 covers 8 bases. This CDR3 has 14 amino acids. CDR1 and CDR2 from the germline V gene are MNHEY and SMNVEV (reference sequence). J was trimmed by 7 bases and V by 3 bases; bases with no gene match: 7. Written as DNA, the CDR3 is TGTGCCAGCAGTTTGGCCGGGACAGGAAGTGGCTACACCTTC. Protein: CASSLAGTGSGYTF.

The CDR3 region has the DNA TGTGCCAGCAGTGCATCCCTACCGGGGGTGGCCGGGGAGCTGTTTTTT. Its translation: CASSASLPGVAGELFF. The chain joins TRBV25-1 to TRBJ2-2, with TRBD2 as a possible D gene (6 bases). From germline, CDR1 is MGHDK and CDR2 SYGVNS. Trimming stripped 4 bases from V and 6 bases from J, with 18 bases between. The length of the CDR3 is 16 residues.

The chain carries TRBV15 and TRBJ2-7; D is unresolved. CDR1 and CDR2 from the germline V gene are LNHNV and YYDKDF (reference sequence). This CDR3 is 14 amino acids long. Trimming cost V 0 bases and J 5 bases, with 11 bases left between them. CDR3 coding DNA: TGTGCCACCAGCAGAGATGGAGAGTACCACGAGCAGTACTTC. Translation gives CATSRDGEYHEQYF.

The genes are TRBV29-1 and TRBJ2-3, with a possible D match to TRBD1 (6 bases). This CDR3 has 12 amino acids. Germline loops: CDR1 SQVTM, CDR2 ANQGSEA. V lost 7 bases and J 2 bases, leaving 10 bases between the germline ends. For the CDR3, the DNA is TGCAGCGCTGGACAGTTCACAGATACGCAGTATTTT. It codes for CSAGQFTDTQYF.

There are many counts of this clonotype. The genes are TRBV20-1 and TRBJ2-1; 12 bases fit TRBD1. CDR3 length: 13 residues. The V and J ends lost 6 bases and 7 bases, in that order; junction bases with no gene match: 4. Germline V gene sequence: CDR1 DFQATT, CDR2 SNEGSKA (reference sequence). The CDR3: CSAGQGARNEQFF. For the CDR3, the DNA is TGCAGTGCGGGACAGGGGGCGAGGAATGAGCAGTTCTTC.

V is TRBV27 and J is TRBJ2-7; D may correspond to TRBD1 or TRBD2 (6 bases each). Germline V CDR1 and CDR2: MNHEY, SMNVEV (reference sequence). V gave up 7 bases and J gave up 3 bases, with 13 bases separating them. The CDR3 runs to 13 residues. The CDR3 loop is CASTLGGGYEQYF. In DNA, the CDR3 is TGTGCCAGCACCTTGGGGGGCGGCTACGAGCAGTACTTC.

The chain combines TRBV5-1 with TRBJ2-7; 9 bases are shared with TRBD1. This CDR3 spans 13 amino acids. Losses at the gene ends were 4 bases for V and 6 bases for J; bases not matched to a gene: 5. The germline V gene has CDR1 SGHRS and CDR2 YFSETQ. For the CDR3, the DNA is TGCGCCAGCAGCATTGGACAGGGGCCCGAGCAGTACTTC. Its protein product is CASSIGQGPEQYF.

The rearrangement links TRBV12-3 or TRBV12-4 to TRBJ2-7; the D gene is possibly TRBD1 (6 bases). The CDR3 contains 17 residues. Trimming shortened V by 6 bases and J by 4 bases, and 25 bases separated the two germline ends. The CDR3 bases are TGTGCCAGCAGCCTGAACAGCCACCATTGGGGGCTATACGAGCAGTACTTC. Translated: CASSLNSHHWGLYEQYF.

This chain uses TRBV19 with TRBJ1-5; D is unresolved. This CDR3 has 14 amino acids. The germline gives CDR1 LNHDA, CDR2 SQIVND (reference sequence). V shed 4 bases and J shed 0 bases, with 7 bases lying between them. CDR3 DNA sequence: TGTGCCAGTAGTACCCCATATAGCAATCAGCCCCAGCATTTT. Translating gives CASSTPYSNQPQHF.

V gene TRBV6-5 combines with J gene TRBJ2-7; tentatively, D is TRBD1 (5 bases). The CDR3 spans 14 residues. V was trimmed by 2 bases and J by 8 bases, leaving 16 bases between them. CDR1 MNHEY and CDR2 SVGAGI come from the germline V gene. CDR3 region: CASSYRPGSPQQYF. The CDR3 DNA sequence: TGTGCCAGCAGTTACCGACCAGGGTCACCCCAGCAGTACTTC.

The gene calls are TRBV5-8 and TRBJ1-2; the D is unclear. Between the trimmed V and J ends, which lost 1 base and 0 bases, there was a span of 4 bases. The CDR3 extends over 13 amino acids. Germline V lookup: CDR1 SGHTS, CDR2 YDEGEE. The CDR3 sequence is CASSLTTNYGYTF. CDR3 in DNA: TGTGCCAGCAGCTTGACTACTAACTATGGCTACACCTTC. The entire variable domain, with the rest obtained from reference TRBV5-8 and TRBJ1-2, is as follows: EAGVTQSPTHLIKTRGQQATLRCSPISGHTSVYWYQQALGLGLQFLLWYDEGEERNRGNFPPRFSGRQFPNYSSELNVNALELEDSALYLCASSLTTNYGYTFGSGTRLTVV.

This clonotype was observed once. The chain employs TRBV12-3 or TRBV12-4 and TRBJ2-1, with a possible D match to TRBD2 (6 bases). Gene TRBJ2-7 matches the end of the DNA better, so the J call may be wrong. This CDR3 has 12 amino acids. Here the CDR3 reads CASSFQGGEQYF. As DNA, the CDR3 is TGTGCCAGCAGTTTTCAGGGAGGCGAGCAGTACTTC.

The chain uses TRBV7-6 and TRBJ2-3, with 8 bases matching TRBD2. Trimming took 1 base from V and 3 from J; bases not matched to a gene: 6. This CDR3 has 16 amino acids. Germline V gene data show CDR1 as SGHVS and CDR2 as FNYEAQ. CDR3 sequence reads: CASSLGPAGATDTQYF. In DNA, the CDR3 is TGTGCCAGCAGCTTAGGGCCAGCGGGGGCAACAGATACGCAGTATTTT.

The chain recombines TRBV15 with TRBJ1-2; D gene ambiguous. The germline CDR1 and CDR2 sequences are LNHNV and YYDKDF (reference sequence). The CDR3 loop spans 12 amino acids. V was cut by 0 bases and J by 14 bases, with 13 bases left in between. CDR3 amino acids: CATSRDSGSRTF. The CDR3 coding sequence is TGTGCCACCAGCAGAGATTCGGGATCTCGGACCTTC. The whole variable domain, filled in from reference TRBV15 and TRBJ1-2, reads DAMVIQNPRYQVTQFGKPVTLSCSQTLNHNVMYWYQQKSSQAPKLLFHYYDKDFNNEADTPDNFQSRRPNTSFCFLDIRSPGLGDTAMYLCATSRDSGSRTFGSGTRLTVV.

The V gene is TRBV7-8, the J gene TRBJ2-7; D might be TRBD2 (6 bases). CDR1 is SGHVS, CDR2 FQNEAQ, per germline. This CDR3 comprises 14 residues. Trimming left V 1 base short and J 6 bases short, with 13 bases between. The CDR3 coding sequence is TGTGCCAGCAGCTTAGAGGCGTGGCGGGGCGAGCAGTACTTC. Translating it yields CASSLEAWRGEQYF. Using reference TRBV7-8 and TRBJ2-7 for the parts outside the CDR3, the full variable domain is GAGVSQSPRYKVAKRGQDVALRCDPISGHVSLFWYQQALGQGPEFLTYFQNEAQLDKSGLPSDRFFAERPEGSVSTLKIQRTQQEDSAVYLCASSLEAWRGEQYFGPGTRLTVT.

The genes are TRBV20-1 and TRBJ1-6; D gene uncertain. With 1 base removed from V and 2 bases from J, the gap between germline ends came to 12 bases. This CDR3 is 16 amino acids long. Germline CDR1 and CDR2: DFQATT and SNEGSKA (reference sequence). The CDR3 DNA is TGCAGTGCTAGAGGGACCGCCGAAACCTATAATTCACCCCTCCACTTT. Translating gives CSARGTAETYNSPLHF.

Regarding this clonotype: No conserved phenylalanine or tryptophan ends this CDR3, so it is likely a read error. The chain joins TRBV7-9 to TRBJ2-5; D may match TRBD1 or TRBD2 (5 bases each). V was shortened by 1 base and J by 7 bases, with 13 bases between the two germline ends. CDR1 SEHNR and CDR2 FQNEAQ come from the germline V gene (reference sequence). This CDR3 has 14 amino acids. The CDR3 DNA is TGTGCCAGCAGCTTAGACTTGGATGGGGGGACCCAGTACTCC. Translation gives CASSLDLDGGTQYS.

The chain carries TRBV20-1 and TRBJ2-5; D unresolved. Germline CDR1 DFQATT, CDR2 SNEGSKA (reference sequence). The CDR3 runs 15 residues. V was clipped by 3 bases and J by 1 base, with 15 bases between them. This CDR3 is CSARDGKGIQETQYF. The DNA of the CDR3 is TGCAGTGCTAGGGACGGAAAGGGCATCCAAGAGACCCAGTACTTC.

The chain uses TRBV20-1 and TRBJ2-7; D may be TRBD1 (5 bases). Germline V gives CDR1 DFQATT, CDR2 SNEGSKA (reference sequence). The CDR3 spans 14 residues. V was pared by 1 base and J by 0 bases, with 10 bases between. CDR3 loop: CSARVAGNSYEQYF. DNA of the CDR3: TGCAGTGCTAGAGTGGCAGGGAACTCCTACGAGCAGTACTTC.

This chain connects TRBV10-2 to TRBJ1-1; 7 bases line up with TRBD1. The CDR3 runs to 14 residues. Germline CDR1 reads WSHSY; CDR2 reads SAAADI. Germline trimming cut 6 bases from V and 0 bases from J; bases unmatched to any gene: 4. The DNA of the CDR3 is TGCGCCAGCAGGAGGGGGCGTCTGAACACTGAAGCTTTCTTT. It yields the protein CASRRGRLNTEAFF.

CDR3 in DNA: TGTGCCACCAGGGGTTCGGCAGGGGAGAACTATGGCTACACCTTC. This translates into CATRGSAGENYGYTF. V usage is TRBV15 and J usage is TRBJ1-2; D perhaps matches TRBD1 (6 bases). The length of the CDR3 is 15 residues. CDR1 LNHNV and CDR2 YYDKDF come from the germline V gene (reference sequence). V lost 6 bases and J lost 2, with 16 bases in between.

In this sample, this clonotype turned up many times. The gene calls are TRBV7-6 and TRBJ2-3; possibly TRBD2 for D (7 bases). V dropped 1 base and J dropped 5 bases, with 10 bases sitting between them. This CDR3 comprises 14 residues. Per germline, CDR1 SGHVS and CDR2 FNYEAQ. The DNA for the CDR3 is TGTGCCAGCAGCTTAGGGGGGGGCGGAGATACGCAGTATTTT. Protein: CASSLGGGGDTQYF.

The chain links TRBV29-1 to TRBJ1-1; D call uncertain. Germline values: CDR1 SQVTM, CDR2 ANQGSEA. V dropped 4 bases and J dropped 5 bases, with 23 bases sitting between them. The CDR3 extends over 16 amino acids. The CDR3 bases are TGCAGCGTTGGATCAACCCAGACGGTGGGAGGGACTGAAGCTTTCTTT. Its translation is CSVGSTQTVGGTEAFF.

V and J are TRBV20-1 and TRBJ1-4; 7 bases line up with TRBD1. The V gene's germline CDR1 is DFQATT and CDR2 SNEGSKA (reference sequence). The CDR3 loop spans 16 amino acids. The trim removed 6 bases at V and 6 bases at J, leaving 16 bases unmatched. This CDR3 reads CSATPVGGTADEKLFF. The CDR3 DNA reads as TGCAGTGCGACCCCAGTGGGAGGGACAGCGGATGAAAAACTGTTTTTT.

The genes are TRBV29-1 and TRBJ1-4; D is uncertain. Germline V lookup: CDR1 SQVTM, CDR2 ANQGSEA. V gave up 4 bases and J gave up 7 bases, with 10 bases separating them. The CDR3 runs 12 residues. The CDR3 sequence: CSVVSGGEKLFF. The CDR3 nucleotides read TGCAGCGTTGTATCGGGTGGTGAAAAACTGTTTTTT.

This rearrangement joins TRBV5-5 to TRBJ2-1; 7 nucleotides line up with TRBD1. Germline CDR1 SGHKS, CDR2 YYEKEE (reference sequence). This CDR3 contains 14 residues. The J segment lost 7 bases and the V segment lost 4 bases, leaving 8 bases of the junction unmatched. CDR3 nucleotides: TGTGCCAGCAGCAGGGACAGTGCAACTAATGAGCAGTTCTTC. Its protein is CASSRDSATNEQFF.

V is TRBV9 and J is TRBJ2-5, with D perhaps matching TRBD2 (6 bases). There are 14 residues in the CDR3. Germline V gene sequence: CDR1 SGDLS, CDR2 YYNGEE. Trimming shortened V by 2 bases and J by 5 bases, and 13 bases separated the two germline ends. CDR3: CASSVGGTSETQYF. CDR3 in DNA: TGTGCCAGCAGCGTCGGGGGTACGTCGGAGACCCAGTACTTC.